Listed below are T cell receptor beta chains from one sample, sequenced in a study of PD-L1 blockade in urothelial cancer. Profiled with immunoSEQ multiplex PCR; TCRdb holds only in-frame clones, not every one. The sample shows more than 90,000 clones, around 87% of them seen only once. The material sequenced was PBMCs, taken around atezolizumab (anti-PD-L1) treatment. These receptors were obtained from a man in his 60s with urothelial cancer. Each CDR3 is given with its conserved first and last residue. The D gene is left open where the match is weak. Some rows have no size entry. The others give once, few or many, or a class for an expanded clone.

>TRBV28|TRBJ1-1|14|.|TRBD1
CASRAGQGTAEAFF
TGTGCCAGCAGGGCGGGACAGGGAACGGCTGAAGCTTTCTTT
>TRBV6-1|TRBJ2-7|12|.|.
CASSEGGDEQYF
TGTGCCAGCAGTGAAGGGGGGGACGAGCAGTACTTC
>TRBV6-1|TRBJ1-5|13|.|.
CASRVNSYQPQHF
TGTGCCAGCCGAGTGAACAGCTATCAGCCCCAGCATTTT
>TRBV5-1|TRBJ1-3|16|.|.
CASSFLGQDSGNTIYF
TGCGCCAGCAGCTTCTTGGGACAAGACTCTGGAAACACCATATATTTT
>TRBV29-1|TRBJ1-1|12|.|TRBD1
CSADRGNSEAFF
TGCAGCGCCGACAGGGGGAACAGTGAAGCTTTCTTT
>TRBV5-1|TRBJ2-6|15|.|TRBD2
CASSSGGSGANVLTF
TGCGCCAGCAGCTCGGGAGGGAGTGGGGCCAACGTCCTGACTTTC
>TRBV27|TRBJ1-6|14|.|.
CASSYRDRHSPLHF
TGTGCCAGCAGTTACAGGGATAGGCATTCACCCCTCCACTTT
>TRBV27|TRBJ2-2|17|.|.
CASLRSGTLANTGELFF
TGTGCCAGCCTAAGGTCCGGGACACTAGCGAACACCGGGGAGCTGTTTTTT
>TRBV10-3|TRBJ2-7|16|.|.
CAISESFRASSYEQYF
TGTGCCATCAGTGAGTCGTTCAGGGCTAGCTCCTACGAGCAGTACTTC
>TRBV9|TRBJ1-3|14|.|.
CASRQGAGENTIYF
TGTGCCAGCAGGCAGGGCGCTGGGGAAAACACCATATATTTT
>TRBV6-6|TRBJ1-2|15|few|.
CASSRDSLVVGGYTF
TGTGCCAGCAGCCGAGACTCTTTGGTGGTGGGTGGCTACACCTTC
>TRBV5-6|TRBJ2-1|15|.|TRBD1
CASSLVGAGGNEQFF
TGTGCCAGCAGCTTGGTAGGGGCAGGGGGTAATGAGCAGTTCTTC
>TRBV19|TRBJ2-1|15|.|.
CASSVLLPPYNEQFF
TGTGCCAGTAGTGTCCTTCTCCCCCCCTACAATGAGCAGTTCTTC
>TRBV28|TRBJ1-2|13|.|.
CASAEGVDYGYTF
TGTGCCAGCGCCGAGGGGGTGGACTATGGCTACACCTTC
>TRBV5-1|TRBJ1-5|15|.|.
CASSLWSGGNQPQHF
TGCGCCAGCAGCTTGTGGTCCGGGGGCAATCAGCCCCAGCATTTT
>TRBV5-1|TRBJ1-4|16|.|TRBD1
CASGQGQGAYNEKLFF
TGCGCCAGCGGTCAAGGACAGGGGGCCTATAATGAAAAACTGTTTTTT
>TRBV7-2|TRBJ2-5|14|.|.
CASSSPGARETQYF
TGTGCCAGCAGCTCCCCAGGGGCCCGAGAGACCCAGTACTTC
>TRBV5-1|TRBJ2-3|16|.|TRBD2
CASSLGLAGDTDTQYF
TGCGCCAGCAGCTTGGGTCTAGCGGGCGACACAGATACGCAGTATTTT
>TRBV28|TRBJ2-7|15|.|TRBD1
CASTSTGTGSYEQYF
TGTGCCAGCACCTCTACCGGGACAGGGTCCTACGAGCAGTACTTC
>TRBV15|TRBJ2-7|13|.|TRBD2
CATSISGAYEQYF
TGTGCCACCAGCATTAGCGGGGCCTACGAGCAGTACTTC
>TRBV2|TRBJ1-5|14|.|.
CASSEAGVAQPQHF
TGTGCCAGCAGTGAAGCGGGAGTTGCTCAGCCCCAGCATTTT
>TRBV28|TRBJ1-2|14|.|TRBD1
CASSHGQGDYGYTF
TGTGCCAGCAGTCACGGACAGGGAGACTATGGCTACACCTTC
>TRBV9|TRBJ2-3|16|.|TRBD2
CASSVGLAVSTDTQYF
TGTGCCAGCAGCGTGGGACTAGCGGTTAGCACAGATACGCAGTATTTT
>TRBV10-3|TRBJ2-5|15|.|TRBD2
CAIKGLAGNQETQYF
TGTGCCATCAAGGGACTAGCGGGAAACCAAGAGACCCAGTACTTC
>TRBV7-3|TRBJ2-1|16|.|TRBD2
CASSMRERGGNNEQFF
TGTGCCAGCAGCATGAGGGAGCGGGGGGGAAACAATGAGCAGTTCTTC
>TRBV15|TRBJ1-4|13|once|TRBD1
CATSFDRAQGLFF
TGTGCCACCAGCTTTGACAGGGCTCAGGGACTGTTTTTT
>TRBV28|TRBJ2-3|16|.|.
CASSPPEAGNTDTQYF
TGTGCCAGCAGTCCTCCCGAGGCGGGTAACACAGATACGCAGTATTTT
>TRBV11-3|TRBJ1-5|15|.|.
CASSFTENSNQPQHF
TGTGCCAGCAGCTTCACCGAGAATAGCAATCAGCCCCAGCATTTT
>TRBV7-8|TRBJ1-5|15|.|TRBD1
CASSPRDRNDQPQHF
TGTGCCAGCAGCCCCCGGGACAGGAACGATCAGCCCCAGCATTTT
>TRBV30|TRBJ2-1|15|.|TRBD1
CAWSAGTGFNNEQFF
TGTGCCTGGAGTGCAGGGACAGGGTTCAACAATGAGCAGTTCTTC
>TRBV2|TRBJ1-5|15|.|TRBD1
CASSEHRDSNQPQHF
TGTGCCAGCAGTGAACACAGGGACAGTAATCAGCCCCAGCATTTT
>TRBV28|TRBJ1-2|15|.|TRBD1
CASTAGTGRVYGYTF
TGTGCCAGCACCGCCGGGACAGGGAGGGTTTATGGCTACACCTTC
>TRBV7-2|TRBJ2-5|13|.|TRBD1
CASSFTRQGAQYF
TGTGCCAGCAGCTTTACTAGACAGGGGGCCCAGTACTTC
>TRBV19|TRBJ2-7|14|.|.
CASSIASSSYEQYF
TGTGCCAGTAGTATCGCCTCGAGCTCCTACGAGCAGTACTTC
>TRBV6-5|TRBJ1-5|16|once|TRBD1
CASSSYRGNYNQPQHF
TGTGCCAGCAGTTCCTACAGGGGAAATTACAATCAGCCCCAGCATTTT
>TRBV9|TRBJ2-5|15|.|TRBD2
CASSVAGGRMETQYF
TGTGCCAGCAGCGTAGCGGGGGGGCGGATGGAGACCCAGTACTTC
>TRBV7-2|TRBJ2-7|13|.|TRBD1
CASSPGTVYEQYF
TGTGCCAGCAGCCCTGGGACAGTCTACGAGCAGTACTTC